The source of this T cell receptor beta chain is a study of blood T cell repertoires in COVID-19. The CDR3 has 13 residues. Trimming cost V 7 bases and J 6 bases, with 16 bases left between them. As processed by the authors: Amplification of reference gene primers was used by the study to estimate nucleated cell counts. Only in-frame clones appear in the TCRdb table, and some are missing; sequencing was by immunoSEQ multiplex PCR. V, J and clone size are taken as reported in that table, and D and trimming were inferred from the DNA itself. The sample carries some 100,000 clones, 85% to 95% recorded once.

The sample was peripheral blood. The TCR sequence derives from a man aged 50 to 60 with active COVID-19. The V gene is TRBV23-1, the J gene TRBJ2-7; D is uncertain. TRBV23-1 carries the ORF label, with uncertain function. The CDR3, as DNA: TGCGCCAGCAACGGGTTAAACTCTTCCGAGCAGTACTTC. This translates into CASNGLNSSEQYF.